These 23 T cell receptor beta chains share one sample of origin, sequenced in a study of shared clonotypes between healthy human individuals. Only in-frame clones appear in the TCRdb table, and some are missing; sequencing was by immunoSEQ multiplex PCR. Of some 2,000,000 clones listed, 85% to 95% are singletons. What was sequenced was naive CD4+ T cells sorted from blood. Subset specified: CD45RA+ positively selected. These receptors all stem from a man between 18 and 35 years old in good health.

A remark on this clone: This sample also contains other DNA sequences that code for the same CDR3. This sequence joins TRBV2 and TRBJ1-2; D call uncertain. V was cut by 2 bases and J by 5 bases, with 6 bases left in between. Germline loops: CDR1 SNHLY, CDR2 FYNNEI. The CDR3 spans 12 residues. The CDR3 region is CASSERVYGYTF. The CDR3 DNA is TGTGCCAGCAGTGAACGGGTTTATGGCTACACCTTC.

The chain uses TRBV7-8 and TRBJ1-6, with D possibly matching TRBD1 (6 bases). V dropped 5 bases and J dropped 17 bases, with 16 bases sitting between them. Germline CDR1 SGHVS, CDR2 FQNEAQ. The CDR3 runs 12 residues. This CDR3 is CASSLRTEPVHF. In nucleotides, the CDR3 is TGTGCCAGCAGCCTCCGGACAGAGCCGGTCCACTTT. The full variable domain, completed using reference TRBV7-8 and TRBJ1-6, is GAGVSQSPRYKVAKRGQDVALRCDPISGHVSLFWYQQALGQGPEFLTYFQNEAQLDKSGLPSDRFFAERPEGSVSTLKIQRTQQEDSAVYLCASSLRTEPVHFGNGTRLTVT.

V gene TRBV20-1 combines with J gene TRBJ2-3; no firm D call. CDR1 and CDR2 from the germline V gene are DFQATT and SNEGSKA (reference sequence). There are 11 residues in the CDR3. As DNA, the CDR3 is TGCAGCTCGATCCCTGGAGATACGCAGTATTTT. The encoded protein is CSSIPGDTQYF.

The CDR3: CASSPLGSWSTDTQYF. The CDR3 bases are TGCGCCAGCAGCCCCCTTGGTAGCTGGAGCACAGATACGCAGTATTTT. The rearrangement joins TRBV5-1 to TRBJ2-3; D unresolved. The V end was cut by 4 bases, the J end by 0 bases, with 15 bases between. The CDR3 sequence is 16 residues long. The germline V gene has CDR1 SGHRS and CDR2 YFSETQ.

The V call is TRBV4-1, the J call TRBJ1-1, with 11 bases aligning to TRBD1. The CDR3 extends over 14 amino acids. The J segment lost 10 bases and the V segment lost 2 bases, leaving 6 bases of the junction unmatched. Germline V CDR1 and CDR2: MGHRA, YSYEKL. DNA of the CDR3: TGCGCCAGCAGCCAACAGGACAGGGGGCAAGGAGCTTTCTTT. Residues: CASSQQDRGQGAFF.

The table lists this clone with a count of one. The J gene is TRBJ1-2, the V gene TRBV7-8, with TRBD1 identical over 7 bases. Germline V gene lookup returns CDR1 SGHVS and CDR2 FQNEAQ. J was trimmed by 4 bases and V by 4 bases; bases with no gene match: 3. The CDR3 consists of 13 residues. The CDR3 DNA reads as TGTGCCAGCAGCTCAGGGGGAGTCTATGGCTACACCTTC. Its translation is CASSSGGVYGYTF.

The gene calls are TRBV9 and TRBJ1-4; the D is unclear. Looked up from germline, CDR1 is SGDLS and CDR2 is YYNGEE. The CDR3 contains 14 residues. Trimming left V 0 bases short and J 8 bases short, with 11 bases between. This CDR3 is CASSVDGVGEKLFF. The CDR3 DNA follows: TGTGCCAGCAGCGTAGACGGGGTTGGGGAAAAACTGTTTTTT.

J is TRBJ1-6 and V is TRBV27, with D perhaps TRBD1 (5 bases). This CDR3 comprises 15 residues. Trimming pared 8 bases from V and 9 bases from J, leaving 20 bases between. Germline CDR1 is MNHEY and CDR2 is SMNVEV (reference sequence). The CDR3 reads CASRTGTLGSSPLHF. The DNA of the CDR3 is TGTGCCAGCCGAACCGGGACCCTTGGGAGTTCACCCCTCCACTTT.

This chain links TRBV5-1 with TRBJ1-1, with 9 bases lining up with TRBD1. The V and J ends lost 4 bases and 0 bases, in that order; junction bases with no gene match: 4. The germline V gene has CDR1 SGHRS and CDR2 YFSETQ. This CDR3 is built from 15 residues. The CDR3 loop is CASSGTGTMNTEAFF. The CDR3 coding sequence is TGCGCCAGCAGCGGGACAGGGACGATGAACACTGAAGCTTTCTTT. Together with reference TRBV5-1 and TRBJ1-1, the CDR3 gives the full variable domain: KAGVTQTPRYLIKTRGQQVTLSCSPISGHRSVSWYQQTPGQGLQFLFEYFSETQRNKGNFPGRFSGRQFSNSRSEMNVSTLELGDSALYLCASSGTGTMNTEAFFGQGTRLTVV.

The chain employs TRBV5-8 and TRBJ1-1; D is uncertain. Germline assignment: CDR1 SGHTS and CDR2 YDEGEE. Trimming shortened V by 7 bases and J by 10 bases, and 8 bases separated the two germline ends. There are 9 residues in the CDR3. This CDR3 reads CASGSLAFF. CDR3 in DNA: TGTGCCAGCGGTAGCTTAGCTTTCTTT.

The sample holds one count of this clone. The rearrangement joins TRBV18 to TRBJ2-3; the match to TRBD1 covers 9 bases. Germline V gives CDR1 KGHSH, CDR2 LQKENI. V lost 5 bases, J lost 2 bases, and 8 bases stayed unmatched. This CDR3 is 16 amino acids long. This CDR3 reads CASSRTGAGVTDTQYF. The DNA for the CDR3 is TGTGCCAGCTCAAGGACAGGGGCAGGGGTCACAGATACGCAGTATTTT.

The gene calls are TRBV2 and TRBJ1-2; D not resolved. V lost 4 bases and J lost 2, with 5 bases in between. Germline assignment: CDR1 SNHLY and CDR2 FYNNEI. The CDR3 spans 12 residues. In DNA form, the CDR3 reads TGTGCCAGCAGTGCACAAAACTATGGCTACACCTTC. Its protein is CASSAQNYGYTF.

The chain uses TRBV28 and TRBJ1-2, with TRBD1 identical over 7 bases. The CDR3 spans 14 residues. J was trimmed by 8 bases and V by 6 bases; bases with no gene match: 12. Germline assignment: CDR1 MDHEN and CDR2 SYDVKM. CDR3 in DNA: TGTGCCAGCAGGGACGGGACAGCAACTTGGGGCTACACCTTC. Protein sequence: CASRDGTATWGYTF.

In nucleotides, the CDR3 is TGTGCCAGCAGGAAGACAGTGGGCAAAAACATTCAGTACTTC. Translation gives CASRKTVGKNIQYF. The V and J genes are TRBV28 and TRBJ2-4, with D possibly matching TRBD1 (5 bases). V was cut by 6 bases and J by 3 bases, with 12 bases left in between. From germline, CDR1 is MDHEN and CDR2 SYDVKM. This CDR3 has 14 amino acids.

The chain uses TRBV4-2 and TRBJ2-7; D is unresolved. The length of the CDR3 is 14 residues. Germline-derived CDR1 and CDR2 are LGHNA and YNFKEQ. V lost 1 base and J lost 3, with 10 bases in between. The CDR3 nucleotides read TGTGCCAGCAGCCAAGTTAACAAATACTACGAGCAGTACTTC. Protein: CASSQVNKYYEQYF.

The gene calls are TRBV9 and TRBJ2-7, with D hard to call. CDR1 is SGDLS and CDR2 is YYNGEE in the germline V gene. Trimming shortened V by 5 bases and J by 0 bases, and 12 bases separated the two germline ends. The CDR3 totals 14 residues. This CDR3 reads CASSVNPFSYEQYF. Here the CDR3 DNA reads TGTGCCAGCAGTGTAAACCCGTTCTCCTACGAGCAGTACTTC.

Regarding this clone: This same CDR3 is encoded by further DNA sequences in the sample. The V gene is TRBV5-1, the J gene TRBJ2-7; unclear D gene. The germline V gene encodes CDR1 SGHRS and CDR2 YFSETQ. The CDR3 is made up of 11 amino acids. V shed 0 bases and J shed 6 bases, with 4 bases lying between them. This chain's CDR3 is CASSLGGEQYF. The CDR3 DNA reads as TGCGCCAGCAGCTTGGGAGGCGAGCAGTACTTC.

This rearrangement joins TRBV6-5 to TRBJ2-1, with 9 positions matching TRBD1. J lost 7 bases, V lost 10 bases, and 14 bases had no gene match. From germline, CDR1 is MNHEY and CDR2 SVGAGI. The CDR3 is 15 amino acids. The CDR3 region is CATSDDRGLRNEQFF. The DNA of the CDR3 is TGTGCCACCTCAGACGACAGGGGGTTGCGAAATGAGCAGTTCTTC.

This clone was found once. This sequence joins TRBV10-3 and TRBJ2-1; TRBD1 matches 9 bases. CDR3 length: 15 residues. The trim removed 2 bases at V and 6 bases at J, leaving 5 bases unmatched. Per germline, CDR1 ENHRY and CDR2 SYGVKD. The CDR3 region has the DNA TGTGCCATCAGTGAGACGGACAGGGGTCCCAATGAGCAGTTCTTC. Translation gives CAISETDRGPNEQFF.

The rearrangement links TRBV6-6 to TRBJ2-7, with a possible D match to TRBD1 (5 bases). The CDR3 extends over 14 amino acids. Trimming cost V 0 bases and J 5 bases, with 11 bases left between them. From germline, CDR1 is MNHNY and CDR2 SVGAGI (reference sequence). CDR3 nucleotide sequence: TGTGCCAGCAGTTACTCGGCAGGGAACAACGAGCAGTACTTC. This codes for CASSYSAGNNEQYF.

V gene TRBV5-1 combines with J gene TRBJ2-6; 9 bases align to TRBD1. Per germline, CDR1 SGHRS and CDR2 YFSETQ. The CDR3 is 20 residues long. V dropped 2 bases and J dropped 1; count of bases not matched to a gene: 13. CDR3 sequence reads: CASSLGKGPGQGSGANVLTF. The CDR3 DNA follows: TGCGCCAGCAGCTTAGGGAAGGGTCCGGGACAGGGATCTGGGGCCAACGTCCTGACTTTC.

This chain joins TRBV5-6 and TRBJ1-6; possible D gene TRBD1, 5 bases. V gave up 4 bases and J gave up 13 bases, with 21 bases separating them. Germline-derived CDR1 and CDR2 are SGHDT and YYEEEE. The CDR3 sequence is 15 residues long. CDR3 in amino acids: CASSPTGRPSVPLHF. The CDR3 DNA reads as TGTGCCAGCAGCCCCACGGGGCGGCCTTCGGTTCCCCTCCACTTT.

Of note for this clone: At one of its ends the junction is not consistent with the germline gene, which may arise from a read error. The rearrangement uses TRBV7-7 and TRBJ2-3; maybe TRBD1 (6 bases). Per the germline V gene, CDR1 is SSHAT and CDR2 is FNYEAQ (reference sequence). CDR3 length equals 14 residues. The CDR3 DNA follows: TGTGCTAGCAGCCGAGGGGGTCTCATAGATACGCAGTATTTT. Its translation is CASSRGGLIDTQYF.